The T cell receptor (beta chain) under discussion was sequenced for a study of response to subunit inactivated influenza vaccine. The CDR3 covers 12 residues. The V and J ends lost 1 base and 5 bases respectively, with 3 bases between them. General observations from the study: There was a suggestion from the authors that each seasonal influenza vaccination recruits few new T cells.

In this sample, this clonotype turned up a few times. What it binds is not known. TCRdb processed the RT-PCR reads anew with MiXCR; each CDR3 protein has one entry. The table lists approximately 300,000 distinct CDR3 sequences, 20% to 25% of them singletons. The sample here was PBMCs from blood, taken less than 22 months after vaccination. The V gene is TRBV12-3 or TRBV12-4, the J gene TRBJ2-1; D not resolved. The receptor was derived from a man in his fifties or sixties who received an inactivated influenza vaccine. Here the CDR3 DNA reads TGTGCCAGCAGTTTAGGCGACAATGAGCAGTTCTTC. Protein: CASSLGDNEQFF.